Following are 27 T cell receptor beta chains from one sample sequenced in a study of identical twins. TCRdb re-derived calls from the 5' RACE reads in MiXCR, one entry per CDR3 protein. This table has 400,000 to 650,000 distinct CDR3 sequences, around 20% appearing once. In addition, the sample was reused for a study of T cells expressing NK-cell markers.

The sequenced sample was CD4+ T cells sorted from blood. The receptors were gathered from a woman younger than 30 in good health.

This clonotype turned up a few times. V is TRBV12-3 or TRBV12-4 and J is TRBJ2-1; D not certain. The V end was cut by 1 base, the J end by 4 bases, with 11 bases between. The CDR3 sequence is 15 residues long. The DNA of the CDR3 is TGTGCCAGCAGTTTAGAACTTCTGATGTACAATGAGCAGTTCTTC. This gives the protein CASSLELLMYNEQFF.

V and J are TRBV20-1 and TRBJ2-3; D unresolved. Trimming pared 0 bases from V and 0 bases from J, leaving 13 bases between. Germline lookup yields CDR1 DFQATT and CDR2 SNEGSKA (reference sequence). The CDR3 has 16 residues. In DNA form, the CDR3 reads TGCAGTGCTAGAGATCGGGCAAGGGCCAGCACAGATACGCAGTATTTT. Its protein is CSARDRARASTDTQYF.

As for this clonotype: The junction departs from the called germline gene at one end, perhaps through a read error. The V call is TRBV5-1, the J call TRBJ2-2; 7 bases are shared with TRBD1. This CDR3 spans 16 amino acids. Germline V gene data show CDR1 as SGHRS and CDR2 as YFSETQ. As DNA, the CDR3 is TGCGACAGCAGCTTGTTGAGGGGGCGGAACACCGGGGAGCTGTTTTTT. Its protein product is CDSSLLRGRNTGELFF.

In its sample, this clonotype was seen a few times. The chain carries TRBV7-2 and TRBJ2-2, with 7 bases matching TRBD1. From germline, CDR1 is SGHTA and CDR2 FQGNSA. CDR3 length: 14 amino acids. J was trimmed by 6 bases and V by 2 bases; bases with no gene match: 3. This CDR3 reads CASSLLQGSGELFF. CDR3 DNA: TGTGCCAGCAGCTTATTACAGGGGTCCGGGGAGCTGTTTTTT.

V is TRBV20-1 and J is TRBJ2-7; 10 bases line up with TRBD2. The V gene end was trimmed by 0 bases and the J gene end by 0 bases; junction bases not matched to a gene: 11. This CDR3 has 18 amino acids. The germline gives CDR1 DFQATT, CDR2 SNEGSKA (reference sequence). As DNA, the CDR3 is TGCAGTGCTAGAGATCTGGCTAGCGGGAGTTTCGGCTCCTACGAGCAGTACTTC. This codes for CSARDLASGSFGSYEQYF.

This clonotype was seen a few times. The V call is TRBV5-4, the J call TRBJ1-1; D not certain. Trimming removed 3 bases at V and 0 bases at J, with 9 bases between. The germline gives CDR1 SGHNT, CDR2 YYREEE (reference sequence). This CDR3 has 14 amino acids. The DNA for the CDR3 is TGTGCCAGCAGCTCGAGAACCTTGAACACTGAAGCTTTCTTT. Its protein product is CASSSRTLNTEAFF.

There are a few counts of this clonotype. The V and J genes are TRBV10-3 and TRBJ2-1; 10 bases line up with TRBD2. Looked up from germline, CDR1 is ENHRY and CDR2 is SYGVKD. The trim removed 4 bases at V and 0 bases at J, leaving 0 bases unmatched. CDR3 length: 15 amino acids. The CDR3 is CAISASGGSYNEQFF. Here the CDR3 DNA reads TGTGCCATCAGTGCTAGCGGGGGCTCCTACAATGAGCAGTTCTTC.

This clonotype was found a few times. The CDR3 loop is CASRTSGASTDTQYF. CDR3 sequence (DNA): TGTGCCAGCCGGACTAGCGGCGCTAGCACAGATACGCAGTATTTT. The chain combines TRBV6-1 with TRBJ2-3, with 10 bases that match TRBD2. CDR3 length: 15 residues. In germline, CDR1 is MNHNS, CDR2 SASEGT. V lost 8 bases, J lost 0 bases, and 5 bases stayed unmatched.

The CDR3 spells CASSLRKDEAFF. CDR3 coding DNA: TGTGCCAGCAGCTTGCGGAAGGATGAAGCTTTCTTT. This rearrangement joins TRBV5-8 to TRBJ1-1, with unresolved D. This CDR3 contains 12 residues. Per the germline V gene, CDR1 is SGHTS and CDR2 is YDEGEE. V lost 1 base and J 7 bases, leaving 8 bases between the germline ends.

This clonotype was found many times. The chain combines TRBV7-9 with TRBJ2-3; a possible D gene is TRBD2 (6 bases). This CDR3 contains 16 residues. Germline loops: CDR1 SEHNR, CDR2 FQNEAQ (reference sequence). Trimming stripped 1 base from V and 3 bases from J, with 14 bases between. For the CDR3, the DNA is TGTGCCAGCAGCTTAGTCGGGGGAGCTAGGACAGATACGCAGTATTTT. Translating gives CASSLVGGARTDTQYF.

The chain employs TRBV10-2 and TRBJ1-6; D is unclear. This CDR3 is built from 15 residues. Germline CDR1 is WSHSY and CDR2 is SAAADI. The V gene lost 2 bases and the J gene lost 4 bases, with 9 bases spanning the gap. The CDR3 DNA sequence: TGCGCCAGCAGTGAGCAGGCGGGTTATAATTCACCCCTCCACTTT. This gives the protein CASSEQAGYNSPLHF.

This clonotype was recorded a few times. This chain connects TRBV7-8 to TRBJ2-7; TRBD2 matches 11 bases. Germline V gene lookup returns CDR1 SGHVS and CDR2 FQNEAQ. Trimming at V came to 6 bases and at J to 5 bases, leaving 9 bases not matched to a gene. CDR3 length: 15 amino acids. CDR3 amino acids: CASRSVAGGPDEQYF. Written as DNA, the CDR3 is TGTGCCAGCAGGTCCGTAGCGGGAGGGCCGGACGAGCAGTACTTC.

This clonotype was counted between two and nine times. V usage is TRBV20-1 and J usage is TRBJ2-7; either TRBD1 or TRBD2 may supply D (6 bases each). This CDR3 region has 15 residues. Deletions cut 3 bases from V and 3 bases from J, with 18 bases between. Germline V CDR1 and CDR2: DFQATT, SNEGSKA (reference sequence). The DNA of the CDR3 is TGCAGTGCTAGGCCAGGGAAGGGGGGTGACTACGAGCAGTACTTC. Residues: CSARPGKGGDYEQYF.

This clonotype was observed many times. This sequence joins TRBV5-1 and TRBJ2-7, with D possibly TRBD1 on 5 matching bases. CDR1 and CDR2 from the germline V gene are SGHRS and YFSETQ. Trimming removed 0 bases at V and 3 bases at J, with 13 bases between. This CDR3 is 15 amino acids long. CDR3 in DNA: TGCGCCAGCAGCTTGGTTCCAGGGCCCAGCTACGAGCAGTACTTC. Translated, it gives CASSLVPGPSYEQYF.

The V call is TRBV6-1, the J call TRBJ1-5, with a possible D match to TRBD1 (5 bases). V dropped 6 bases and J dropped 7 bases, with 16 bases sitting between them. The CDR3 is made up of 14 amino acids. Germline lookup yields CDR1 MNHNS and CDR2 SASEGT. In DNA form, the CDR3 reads TGTGCCAGCAGCGGCGTTCGGGGGTTGCAGCCCCAGCATTTT. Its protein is CASSGVRGLQPQHF.

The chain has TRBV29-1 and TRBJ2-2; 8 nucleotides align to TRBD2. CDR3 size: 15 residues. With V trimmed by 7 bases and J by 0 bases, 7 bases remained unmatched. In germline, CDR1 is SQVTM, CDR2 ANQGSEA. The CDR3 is CSGGVAGTNTGELFF. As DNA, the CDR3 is TGCAGCGGGGGGGTAGCGGGAACGAACACCGGGGAGCTGTTTTTT.

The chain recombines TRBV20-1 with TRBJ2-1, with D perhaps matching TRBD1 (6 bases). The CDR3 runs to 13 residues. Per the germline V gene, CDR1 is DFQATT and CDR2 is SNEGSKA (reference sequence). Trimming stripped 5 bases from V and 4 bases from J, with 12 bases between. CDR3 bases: TGCAGTGCTCGCACCGACAGGTACAATGAGCAGTTCTTC. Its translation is CSARTDRYNEQFF.

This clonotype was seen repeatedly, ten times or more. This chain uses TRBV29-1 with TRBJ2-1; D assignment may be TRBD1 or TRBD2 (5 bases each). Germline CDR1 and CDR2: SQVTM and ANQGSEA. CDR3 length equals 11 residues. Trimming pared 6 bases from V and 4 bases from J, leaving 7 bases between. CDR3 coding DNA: TGCAGCGTGGGACCGTACAATGAGCAGTTCTTC. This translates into CSVGPYNEQFF.

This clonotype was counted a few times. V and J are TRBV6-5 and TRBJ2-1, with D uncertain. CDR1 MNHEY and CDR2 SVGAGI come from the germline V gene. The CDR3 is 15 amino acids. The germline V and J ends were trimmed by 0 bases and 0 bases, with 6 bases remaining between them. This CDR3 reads CASSYSTFSYNEQFF. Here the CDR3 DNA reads TGTGCCAGCAGTTACTCGACCTTCTCCTACAATGAGCAGTTCTTC.

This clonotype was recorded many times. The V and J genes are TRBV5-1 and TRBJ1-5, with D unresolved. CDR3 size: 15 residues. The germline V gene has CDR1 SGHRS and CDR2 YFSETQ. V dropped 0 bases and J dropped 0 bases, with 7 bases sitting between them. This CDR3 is CASSLEPNSNQPQHF. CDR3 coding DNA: TGCGCCAGCAGCTTGGAGCCTAATAGCAATCAGCCCCAGCATTTT.

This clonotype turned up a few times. This CDR3 is CASSWDSRRGNSGNTIYF. The DNA for the CDR3 is TGCGCCAGCAGCTGGGACAGCCGCCGGGGCAACTCTGGAAACACCATATATTTT. This chain links TRBV5-1 with TRBJ1-3, with TRBD1 matching 7 bases. Looked up from germline, CDR1 is SGHRS and CDR2 is YFSETQ. CDR3 length equals 18 residues. V shed 3 bases and J 0 bases; nucleotides not matched to a gene: 12.

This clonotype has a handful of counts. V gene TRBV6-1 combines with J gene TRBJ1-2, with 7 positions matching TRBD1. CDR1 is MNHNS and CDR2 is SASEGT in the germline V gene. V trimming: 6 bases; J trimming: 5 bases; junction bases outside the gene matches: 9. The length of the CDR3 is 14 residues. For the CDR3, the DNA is TGTGCCAGCAGCTCCGGGACAGAAATTTATGGCTACACCTTC. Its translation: CASSSGTEIYGYTF.

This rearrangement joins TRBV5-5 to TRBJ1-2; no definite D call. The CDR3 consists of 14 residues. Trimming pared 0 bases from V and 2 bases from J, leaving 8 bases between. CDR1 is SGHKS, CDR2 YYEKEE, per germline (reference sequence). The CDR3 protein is CASSLEYSNYGYTF. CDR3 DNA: TGTGCCAGCAGCTTGGAGTATTCGAACTATGGCTACACCTTC.

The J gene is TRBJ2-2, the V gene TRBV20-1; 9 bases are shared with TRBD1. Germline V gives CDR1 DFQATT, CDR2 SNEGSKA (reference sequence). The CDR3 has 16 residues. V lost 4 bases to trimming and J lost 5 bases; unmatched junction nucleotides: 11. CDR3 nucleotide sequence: TGCAGTGCTACCACCGGGACAGGGATGAGGACCGGGGAGCTGTTTTTT. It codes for CSATTGTGMRTGELFF.

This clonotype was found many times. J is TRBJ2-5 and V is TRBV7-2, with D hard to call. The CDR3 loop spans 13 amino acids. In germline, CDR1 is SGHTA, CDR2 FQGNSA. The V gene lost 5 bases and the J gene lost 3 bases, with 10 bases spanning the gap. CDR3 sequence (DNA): TGTGCCAGCAGCGAAGGATACGAAGAGACCCAGTACTTC. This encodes CASSEGYEETQYF.

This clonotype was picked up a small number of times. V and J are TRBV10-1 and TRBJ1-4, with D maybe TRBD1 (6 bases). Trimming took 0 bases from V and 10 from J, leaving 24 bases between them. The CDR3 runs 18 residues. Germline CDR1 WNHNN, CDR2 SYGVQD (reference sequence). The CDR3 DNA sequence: TGCGCCAGCAGTGAGTCGGCCAGGGGACCTCCGGTTTCCGCAAAACTGTTTTTT. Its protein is CASSESARGPPVSAKLFF.

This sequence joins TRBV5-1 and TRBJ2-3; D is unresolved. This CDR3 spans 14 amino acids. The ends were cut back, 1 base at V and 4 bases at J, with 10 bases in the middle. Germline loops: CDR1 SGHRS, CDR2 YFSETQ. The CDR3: CASSLNQGADTQYF. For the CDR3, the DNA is TGCGCCAGCAGCTTGAACCAAGGCGCAGATACGCAGTATTTT.